One sample yielded the 20 T cell receptor beta chains listed below, sequenced in a study of T-cell reconstitution after alpha-beta-depleted transplantation in children. Preparation of the TCRbeta library used unique molecular identifiers. MiXCR was run by TCRdb on the PCR reads, yielding one entry per CDR3 protein. The data show 450,000 to 500,000 distinct CDR3 sequences, about 12% seen once. Source: PBMCs from the stem cell graft donor, taken from the stem cell graft. The receptors were gathered from a human donor who donated a stem cell graft to a child with combined immunodeficiency.

This clonotype was counted only a few times. The chain carries TRBV9 and TRBJ2-3; D might be TRBD2 (7 bases). V shed 3 bases and J shed 3 bases, with 17 bases lying between them. The CDR3 has 16 residues. The germline CDR1 and CDR2 sequences are SGDLS and YYNGEE. CDR3 protein: CASSDGGQGLTDTQYF. The CDR3 region has the DNA TGTGCCAGCAGCGACGGGGGGCAGGGATTGACAGATACGCAGTATTTT.

V gene TRBV7-8 combines with J gene TRBJ1-1; D unclear. The germline V gene has CDR1 SGHVS and CDR2 FQNEAQ. V was shortened by 3 bases and J by 0 bases, with 8 bases between the two germline ends. This CDR3 contains 14 residues. The CDR3 region is CASSLSIMNTEAFF. CDR3 sequence (DNA): TGTGCCAGCAGCTTGTCGATTATGAACACTGAAGCTTTCTTT.

In this sample, this clonotype turned up many times. The CDR3 loop is CASTKRGSWPLQYF. The DNA for the CDR3 is TGTGCCAGCACTAAACGGGGGTCATGGCCTTTGCAGTATTTT. The V gene is TRBV7-9, the J gene TRBJ2-3; maybe TRBD2 (6 bases). Germline CDR1 and CDR2: SEHNR and FQNEAQ (reference sequence). The CDR3 runs to 14 residues. The V end was cut by 7 bases, the J end by 11 bases, with 22 bases between.

In its sample, this clonotype was seen a few times. This chain links TRBV27 with TRBJ2-1; TRBD2 matches at 7 bases. V shed 2 bases and J 8 bases; nucleotides not matched to a gene: 9. The CDR3 loop spans 15 amino acids. From germline, CDR1 is MNHEY and CDR2 SMNVEV (reference sequence). The CDR3 sequence is CASSLPRTRYDEQFF. The CDR3 DNA follows: TGTGCCAGCAGTTTACCACGGACTAGATACGATGAGCAGTTCTTC.

A few counts support this clonotype. The chain employs TRBV7-9 and TRBJ2-7, with D perhaps matching TRBD1 (6 bases). The CDR3 contains 14 residues. CDR1 is SEHNR, CDR2 FQNEAQ, per germline (reference sequence). Trimming left V 2 bases short and J 4 bases short, with 12 bases between. CDR3 bases: TGTGCCAGCAGCTTAATGGCACAGGGTTACGAGCAGTACTTC. The encoded protein is CASSLMAQGYEQYF.

This chain connects TRBV4-3 to TRBJ2-5; no firm D call. The CDR3 totals 13 residues. The V gene's germline CDR1 is LGHNA and CDR2 YSLEER. With 7 bases removed from V and 4 bases from J, the gap between germline ends came to 13 bases. The CDR3 DNA follows: TGCGCCAGCACATTACCGGTGGGAGAGACCCAGTACTTC. Its protein is CASTLPVGETQYF.

As DNA, the CDR3 is TGCAGTGCGGTATTCAGGGGCATGAACACTGAAGCTTTCTTT. It encodes CSAVFRGMNTEAFF. The V call is TRBV20-1, the J call TRBJ1-1; the D gene is possibly TRBD1 (6 bases). Germline V gene data show CDR1 as DFQATT and CDR2 as SNEGSKA (reference sequence). This CDR3 has 14 residues. Trimming removed 6 bases from V and 0 bases from J, with 14 bases in between.

The chain joins TRBV5-1 to TRBJ1-6, with 7 bases fitting TRBD1. This CDR3 is 14 amino acids long. Germline assignment: CDR1 SGHRS and CDR2 YFSETQ. The V and J ends lost 3 bases and 8 bases, in that order; junction bases with no gene match: 5. This CDR3 reads CASSSQGGDSPLHF. The CDR3 DNA reads TGCGCCAGCAGCTCCCAGGGGGGTGATTCACCCCTCCACTTT.

Ten or more counts support this clonotype. The genes are TRBV18 and TRBJ1-5; D is ambiguous. Germline lookup yields CDR1 KGHSH and CDR2 LQKENI. This CDR3 has 15 amino acids. The V and J ends lost 1 base and 5 bases respectively, with 12 bases between them. CDR3 coding DNA: TGTGCCAGCTCACCACGGGCGGCAGGAGATCAGCCCCAGCATTTT. Translation: CASSPRAAGDQPQHF.

There are many counts of this clonotype. J is TRBJ2-1 and V is TRBV9, with 9 bases matching TRBD2. CDR3 length: 19 amino acids. J lost 2 bases, V lost 1 base, and 13 bases had no gene match. The germline V gene encodes CDR1 SGDLS and CDR2 YYNGEE. CDR3 residues: CASSVTVGSSGTPYNEQFF. DNA for the CDR3: TGTGCCAGCAGCGTAACCGTCGGGTCTAGCGGGACCCCCTACAATGAGCAGTTCTTC.

This clonotype occurred a few times. The rearrangement links TRBV7-9 to TRBJ1-2; 10 positions match TRBD1. V dropped 2 bases and J dropped 5; count of bases not matched to a gene: 8. Per germline, CDR1 SEHNR and CDR2 FQNEAQ (reference sequence). This CDR3 comprises 16 residues. The CDR3 loop reads CASSLLPGTGVYGYTF. The CDR3, as DNA: TGTGCCAGCAGCTTATTACCCGGGACAGGGGTATATGGCTACACCTTC.

This clonotype turned up a few times. The V call is TRBV30, the J call TRBJ2-7, with D possibly TRBD2 on 5 matching bases. CDR1 and CDR2 from the germline V gene are GTSNPN and SVGIG (reference sequence). The V end was cut by 0 bases, the J end by 1 base, with 16 bases between. The CDR3 spans 16 residues. CDR3 in amino acids: CAWSVPRSGTSYEQYF. CDR3 in DNA: TGTGCCTGGAGTGTCCCCCGGTCGGGAACTTCCTACGAGCAGTACTTC.

This clonotype was recorded only once. The chain has TRBV18 and TRBJ2-5, with D possibly being TRBD2 (5 bases). The CDR3 runs 14 residues. With 4 bases removed from V and 3 bases from J, the gap between germline ends came to 12 bases. Germline assignment: CDR1 KGHSH and CDR2 LQKENI. In DNA form, the CDR3 reads TGTGCCAGCTCACGCCCGGGAAGGGAAGAGACCCAGTACTTC. It yields the protein CASSRPGREETQYF.

This clonotype was seen only a few times. The gene calls are TRBV6-2 or TRBV6-3 and TRBJ2-3, with D hard to call. CDR3 length: 14 residues. The germline CDR1 and CDR2 sequences are MNHEY and SVGEGT. V lost 2 bases to trimming and J lost 4 bases, with 10 bases between them. DNA of the CDR3: TGTGCCAGCAGTTACCCTCCTAATGCAGATACGCAGTATTTT. This sequence encodes CASSYPPNADTQYF.

This clonotype was observed a handful of times. The chain uses TRBV6-1 and TRBJ1-6; D not certain. Trimming took off 8 bases at V and 1 base at J, with 9 bases between the two ends. Germline-derived CDR1 and CDR2 are MNHNS and SASEGT. The length of the CDR3 is 14 residues. The CDR3 bases are TGTGCCAGCTCCCCGGTGTCCTATAATTCACCCCTCCACTTT. It yields the protein CASSPVSYNSPLHF.

V is TRBV20-1 and J is TRBJ2-7, with 11 nucleotides matching TRBD2. Trimming cost V 5 bases and J 3 bases; bases outside gene matches: 6. The CDR3 consists of 14 residues. Germline V CDR1 and CDR2: DFQATT, SNEGSKA (reference sequence). For the CDR3, the DNA is TGCAGTGCTGACCTAGCGGGAGGCATCTACGAGCAGTACTTC. It encodes CSADLAGGIYEQYF.

This clonotype was recorded many times. V usage is TRBV5-6 and J usage is TRBJ2-5, with 11 bases aligning to TRBD2. The V gene's germline CDR1 is SGHDT and CDR2 YYEEEE. J lost 1 base, V lost 3 bases, and 5 bases had no gene match. The CDR3 runs to 16 residues. Here the CDR3 reads CASSSRSGGGQETQYF. CDR3 sequence (DNA): TGTGCCAGCAGCTCCCGTAGCGGGGGGGGCCAAGAGACCCAGTACTTC.

A few counts support this clonotype. V gene TRBV15 combines with J gene TRBJ2-6; no reliable D call. V lost 0 bases, J lost 0 bases, and 6 bases lay in between. Germline values: CDR1 LNHNV, CDR2 YYDKDF (reference sequence). This CDR3 is built from 16 residues. This CDR3 is CATSRDLNSGANVLTF. The CDR3 nucleotides read TGTGCCACCAGCAGAGATTTGAACTCTGGGGCCAACGTCCTGACTTTC.

This clonotype appeared a few times. This rearrangement joins TRBV27 to TRBJ2-3; 8 nucleotides match TRBD2. The CDR3 has 15 residues. CDR1 is MNHEY and CDR2 is SMNVEV in the germline V gene (reference sequence). Germline trimming cut 5 bases from V and 4 bases from J; bases unmatched to any gene: 8. Here the CDR3 reads CASSARLALSDTQYF. The CDR3 DNA reads TGTGCCAGCAGTGCTCGACTAGCGCTCTCAGATACGCAGTATTTT.

This clonotype has a handful of counts. This CDR3 reads CASSAGRNEKLFF. The CDR3 DNA reads TGTGCCAGCAGTGCAGGTCGGAATGAAAAACTGTTTTTT. The chain joins TRBV25-1 to TRBJ1-4; D remains unclear. CDR1 is MGHDK and CDR2 is SYGVNS in the germline V gene. The CDR3 is 13 residues long. V lost 4 bases, J lost 5 bases, and 8 bases lay in between.